These 6 T cell receptor beta chains were all obtained from the same sample, sequenced in a study of CXCR3-negative and CXCR3-positive naive CD8 T cells. Study results and limitations: More hydrophobic TRB CDR3s occurred in CXCR3-positive than in CXCR3-negative naive cells.

Through 5' RACE with UMI labels, the TRB cDNA libraries were prepared. TCRdb reprocessed the 5' RACE reads and stores each CDR3 protein as one record, lacking DNA. Its listing shows tens of thousands of distinct CDR3 sequences. The antigens these receptors bind are not known. Sequenced input: naive CXCR3+ CD8+ T cells from blood. Stated subset: CD45RO-CCR7+CD27+CD95- naive CD8+ T cells expressing CXCR3 (TNR3+). The receptors stem from a human donor in good health. Some clones in this sample may be carry-over from other donors' samples.

The J gene is TRBJ2-3, the V gene TRBV3-1; TCRdb indicates TRBD2, and absent DNA this call remains unverified. This CDR3 is 14 amino acids long. CDR1 and CDR2 from the germline V gene are LGHDT and YNNKEL (reference sequence). CDR3 amino acids: CASSNSGRSDTQYF.

This chain joins TRBV19 and TRBJ1-6; TCRdb lists TRBD1, though no DNA is available to test this call. Germline values: CDR1 LNHDA, CDR2 SQIVND (reference sequence). This CDR3 comprises 18 residues. CDR3 loop: CASTTVRGQDNHNSPLHF.

The CDR3: CASRTPSSYEQYF. The genes are TRBV19 and TRBJ2-7; TCRdb lists TRBD2, though no DNA is available to test this call. The CDR3 spans 13 residues. Germline loops: CDR1 LNHDA, CDR2 SQIVND (reference sequence).

This chain joins TRBV5-1 and TRBJ1-6; TCRdb picks TRBD1, but there is no DNA to check that call. Germline V gene lookup returns CDR1 SGHRS and CDR2 YFSETQ. The CDR3 is 14 amino acids. The chain's CDR3 is CASSLVGGNSPIHF.

The rearrangement joins TRBV6-6 to TRBJ1-6. Germline V gives CDR1 MNHNY, CDR2 SVGAGI (reference sequence). The CDR3 has 14 amino acids. The CDR3 spells CASTPPGDNSPLHF.

The chain is built from TRBV12-3 or TRBV12-4 and TRBJ2-1. The CDR3 has 12 residues. CDR3: CASSFSHNEQFF.